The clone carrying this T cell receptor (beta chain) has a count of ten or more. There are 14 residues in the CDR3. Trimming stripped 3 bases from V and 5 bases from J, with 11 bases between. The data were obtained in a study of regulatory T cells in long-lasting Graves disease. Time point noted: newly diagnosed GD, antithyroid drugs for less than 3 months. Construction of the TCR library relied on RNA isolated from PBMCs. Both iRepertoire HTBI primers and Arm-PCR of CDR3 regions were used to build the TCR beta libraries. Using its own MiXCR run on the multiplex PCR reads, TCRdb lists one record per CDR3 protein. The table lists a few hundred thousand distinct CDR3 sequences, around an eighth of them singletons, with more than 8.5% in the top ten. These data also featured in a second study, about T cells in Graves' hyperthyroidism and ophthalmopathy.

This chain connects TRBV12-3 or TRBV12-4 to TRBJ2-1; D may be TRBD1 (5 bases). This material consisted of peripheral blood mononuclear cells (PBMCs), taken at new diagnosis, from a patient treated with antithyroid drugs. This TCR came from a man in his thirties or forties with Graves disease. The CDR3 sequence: CASSFGQGHNEQFF. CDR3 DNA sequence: TGTGCCAGCAGTTTTGGGCAGGGTCACAATGAGCAGTTCTTC.